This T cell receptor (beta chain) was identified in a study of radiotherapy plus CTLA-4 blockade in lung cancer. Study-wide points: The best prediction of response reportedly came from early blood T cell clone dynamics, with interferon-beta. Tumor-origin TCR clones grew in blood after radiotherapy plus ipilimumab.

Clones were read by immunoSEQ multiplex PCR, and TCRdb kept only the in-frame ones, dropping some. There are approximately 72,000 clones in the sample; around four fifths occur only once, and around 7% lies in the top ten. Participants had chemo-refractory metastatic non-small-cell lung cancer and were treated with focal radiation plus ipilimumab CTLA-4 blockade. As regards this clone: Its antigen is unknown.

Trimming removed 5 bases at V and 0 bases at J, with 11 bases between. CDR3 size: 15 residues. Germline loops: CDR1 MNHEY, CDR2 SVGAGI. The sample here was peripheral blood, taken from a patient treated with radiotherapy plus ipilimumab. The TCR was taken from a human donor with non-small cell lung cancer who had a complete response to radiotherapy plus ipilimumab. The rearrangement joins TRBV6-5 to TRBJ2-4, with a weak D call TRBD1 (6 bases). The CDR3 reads CASSQGTLAKNIQYF. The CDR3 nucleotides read TGTGCCAGCAGTCAGGGGACCCTAGCCAAAAACATTCAGTACTTC.